Presented here are 25 T cell receptor beta chains from one specimen sequenced in a study of Graves' ophthalmopathy and Graves' hyperthyroidism. RNA transcripts served as template for amplifying TCR beta CDR3 sequences. HTBI primers primed a first-round RT-PCR, and a second-round multiplex PCR followed. TCRdb used MiXCR to reprocess the multiplex PCR reads, holding one entry per CDR3 protein. The sample includes 400,000 to 500,000 distinct CDR3 sequences, over 20% of them seen just once. The sample consisted of peripheral blood. The receptors stem from a woman younger than 30 with stable Graves' hyperthyroidism.

This clonotype showed up many times. V usage is TRBV6-5 and J usage is TRBJ2-7; TRBD1 or TRBD2 may be the D gene (6 bases each). Germline V gene data show CDR1 as MNHEY and CDR2 as SVGAGI. Trimming pared 2 bases from V and 0 bases from J, leaving 8 bases between. This CDR3 is 14 amino acids long. DNA of the CDR3: TGTGCCAGCAGTTACCGGGGGCTCTCCTACGAGCAGTACTTC. Its protein product is CASSYRGLSYEQYF.

This clonotype was detected many times. The rearrangement joins TRBV7-8 to TRBJ1-1; a possible D gene is TRBD1 (5 bases). CDR3 length equals 15 residues. Trimming stripped 1 base from V and 4 bases from J, with 13 bases between. The germline gives CDR1 SGHVS, CDR2 FQNEAQ. The CDR3 region is CASSLDEGLGTEAFF. The CDR3 region has the DNA TGTGCCAGCAGCTTAGATGAGGGACTGGGCACTGAAGCTTTCTTT. The full variable domain, rest sourced from reference TRBV7-8 and TRBJ1-1, is GAGVSQSPRYKVAKRGQDVALRCDPISGHVSLFWYQQALGQGPEFLTYFQNEAQLDKSGLPSDRFFAERPEGSVSTLKIQRTQQEDSAVYLCASSLDEGLGTEAFFGQGTRLTVV.

This clonotype was recorded many times. V is TRBV5-1 and J is TRBJ1-6; maybe TRBD1 (5 bases). The CDR3 spans 16 residues. V lost 0 bases and J lost 0, with 7 bases in between. Germline CDR1 and CDR2: SGHRS and YFSETQ. CDR3 in amino acids: CASSLGQFSYNSPLHF. CDR3 bases: TGCGCCAGCAGCTTGGGACAGTTCTCCTATAATTCACCCCTCCACTTT.

This clonotype was counted ten times or more. The rearrangement links TRBV12-3 or TRBV12-4 to TRBJ1-5, with TRBD1 as a possible D gene (5 bases). This CDR3 has 18 amino acids. Trimming took 7 bases from V and 0 from J, leaving 22 bases between them. CDR3: CASIPTGTSRYSNQPQHF. DNA of the CDR3: TGTGCCAGCATTCCTACTGGGACGTCGAGATATAGCAATCAGCCCCAGCATTTT.

This clonotype came up a few times. This chain uses TRBV6-5 with TRBJ2-2; possible D gene TRBD1, 5 bases. This CDR3 has 15 amino acids. V was clipped by 3 bases and J by 4 bases, with 12 bases between them. Per germline, CDR1 MNHEY and CDR2 SVGAGI. CDR3 nucleotides: TGTGCCAGCAGTTATCAGGACATTGGCACCGGGGAGCTGTTTTTT. It is translated as CASSYQDIGTGELFF.

This clonotype came up a few times. A much larger clone differs from this one at a single base, so this may be a read error. V usage is TRBV19 and J usage is TRBJ2-2; D tentatively fits TRBD1 or TRBD2 (5 bases each). Germline assignment: CDR1 LNHDA and CDR2 SQIVND (reference sequence). The CDR3 has 13 amino acids. In nucleotides, the CDR3 is TGTGCCAGTTCGAGGGGCGTGACCGGGGAGCTGTGTTTT. As protein: CASSRGVTGELCF.

This clonotype was found many times. The CDR3 loop reads CASSPAGGRNTEAFF. The CDR3 region has the DNA TGTGCCAGCAGCCCAGCAGGGGGCCGGAACACTGAAGCTTTCTTT. This sequence joins TRBV6-5 and TRBJ1-1, with 8 positions matching TRBD1. Germline CDR1 MNHEY, CDR2 SVGAGI. Trimming removed 6 bases from V and 1 base from J; junction bases left unmatched: 7. The CDR3 consists of 15 residues.

This clonotype was counted at least ten times. CDR3 sequence reads: CASSLAAGQGAGIQYF. The CDR3 coding sequence is TGTGCCAGCAGCTTAGCGGCGGGACAGGGGGCTGGCATTCAGTACTTC. The V call is TRBV7-2, the J call TRBJ2-4; 12 nucleotides match TRBD1. V lost 0 bases, J lost 9 bases, and 6 bases stayed unmatched. This CDR3 has 16 amino acids. The germline V gene has CDR1 SGHTA and CDR2 FQGNSA.

This clonotype was seen ten or more times. The chain employs TRBV7-9 and TRBJ1-1; D remains unclear. The CDR3 runs to 15 residues. V was cut by 1 base and J by 1 base, with 10 bases left in between. Germline V gene data show CDR1 as SEHNR and CDR2 as FQNEAQ (reference sequence). CDR3 DNA sequence: TGTGCCAGCAGCTTAGTGCCTGGGTCGAACACTGAAGCTTTCTTT. This sequence encodes CASSLVPGSNTEAFF.

This clonotype has a count of ten or more. A clone one base away is much larger, so this may be a read error. This chain links TRBV2 with TRBJ2-5, with TRBD2 identical over 7 bases. The germline V gene encodes CDR1 SNHLY and CDR2 FYNNEI. The CDR3 length is 13 residues. DNA of the CDR3: TGTGCCAGCAGTGCGGGACTAACAGAGACCAAGTACTTC. It codes for CASSAGLTETKYF.

There are many counts of this clonotype. The rearrangement links TRBV7-9 to TRBJ2-2; unclear D gene. The CDR3 has 12 residues. Trimming shortened V by 5 bases and J by 6 bases, and 7 bases separated the two germline ends. Germline lookup yields CDR1 SEHNR and CDR2 FQNEAQ (reference sequence). CDR3 protein: CASSPMAGELFF. In nucleotides, the CDR3 is TGTGCCAGCAGCCCCATGGCCGGGGAGCTGTTTTTT.

The chain has TRBV6-4 and TRBJ2-3, with 8 bases lining up with TRBD2. This CDR3 is 14 amino acids long. Per germline, CDR1 MRHNA and CDR2 SNTAGT. The V and J ends lost 3 bases and 2 bases, in that order; junction bases with no gene match: 1. The CDR3 reads CASSERGATDTQYF. The CDR3 region has the DNA TGTGCCAGCAGTGAGCGGGGGGCCACAGATACGCAGTATTTT.

The chain recombines TRBV20-1 with TRBJ2-5, with 9 bases fitting TRBD1. Germline CDR1 DFQATT, CDR2 SNEGSKA (reference sequence). CDR3 length: 13 residues. V lost 5 bases, J lost 3 bases, and 4 bases stayed unmatched. This chain's CDR3 is CSAHDRGEETQYF. CDR3 nucleotides: TGCAGTGCTCACGACAGGGGGGAAGAGACCCAGTACTTC.

The count of this clonotype is one. J is TRBJ1-2 and V is TRBV18, with TRBD1 matching over 9 bases. Germline CDR1 is KGHSH and CDR2 is LQKENI. This CDR3 contains 15 residues. Trimming removed 4 bases from V and 6 bases from J; junction bases left unmatched: 9. CDR3 amino acids: CASSLGTGTGDGYTF. DNA for the CDR3: TGTGCCAGCTCACTAGGGACAGGGACGGGCGATGGCTACACCTTC.

This clonotype was seen repeatedly, ten times or more. The V and J genes are TRBV15 and TRBJ2-7; TRBD1 matches at 9 bases. This CDR3 comprises 13 residues. Germline lookup yields CDR1 LNHNV and CDR2 YYDKDF (reference sequence). Trimming cost V 5 bases and J 4 bases; bases outside gene matches: 3. The CDR3 spells CATSLGTGYEQYF. The CDR3 DNA reads TGTGCCACCAGCCTAGGGACAGGGTACGAGCAGTACTTC. The full variable domain, in which reference TRBV15 and TRBJ2-7 provide the parts outside the CDR3, is DAMVIQNPRYQVTQFGKPVTLSCSQTLNHNVMYWYQQKSSQAPKLLFHYYDKDFNNEADTPDNFQSRRPNTSFCFLDIRSPGLGDTAMYLCATSLGTGYEQYFGPGTRLTVT.

Details on this clonotype: This may arise from a read error, as a much more abundant clone is one base away. A read error is likely, as this CDR3 ends without the conserved phenylalanine or tryptophan. The chain combines TRBV7-8 with TRBJ2-2; D might be TRBD2 (6 bases). Germline V gives CDR1 SGHVS, CDR2 FQNEAQ. The CDR3 consists of 14 residues. Trimming shortened V by 3 bases and J by 6 bases, and 11 bases separated the two germline ends. CDR3 bases: TGTGCCAGCAGCTTCCGTACTAGCTCCGGGGAGCTGTTTCTT. Its protein is CASSFRTSSGELFL.

Of note for this clonotype: No conserved phenylalanine or tryptophan is present at the end of the CDR3, so a read error is the likely explanation. The genes are TRBV6-5 and TRBJ2-7; 7 bases match TRBD1. CDR1 and CDR2 from the germline V gene are MNHEY and SVGAGI. The length of the CDR3 is 17 residues. Germline trimming cut 0 bases from V and 2 bases from J; bases unmatched to any gene: 10. The CDR3 is CASSYSGRDSQPYEQYC. The CDR3 DNA reads TGTGCCAGCAGTTACTCCGGCCGGGACAGCCAGCCCTACGAGCAGTACTGC.

This clonotype was counted at least ten times. The chain employs TRBV18 and TRBJ1-6; D is perhaps TRBD1 (6 bases). CDR3 length equals 16 residues. V gave up 4 bases and J gave up 5 bases, with 15 bases separating them. Germline V CDR1 and CDR2: KGHSH, LQKENI. CDR3: CASSRTGQPNNSPLHF. CDR3 nucleotides: TGTGCCAGCTCACGGACTGGACAGCCCAATAATTCACCCCTCCACTTT.

This clonotype occurred a few times. This may come from a read error, since a much larger clone is one base off. This chain uses TRBV29-1 with TRBJ1-2; tentatively, D is TRBD1 (5 bases). Germline values: CDR1 SQVTM, CDR2 ANQGSEA. The CDR3 totals 15 residues. The ends were cut back, 5 bases at V and 4 bases at J, with 20 bases in the middle. The DNA of the CDR3 is TGCAGCGTTCTGGGACTATCCGCCTTGGGCTATGGCTACACCTTC. This gives the protein CSVLGLSALGYGYTF.

This clonotype came up many times. The V gene is TRBV10-3, the J gene TRBJ1-1, with D unresolved. Trimming removed 4 bases at V and 0 bases at J, with 6 bases between. The CDR3 loop spans 13 amino acids. Germline V lookup: CDR1 ENHRY, CDR2 SYGVKD. The CDR3, as DNA: TGTGCCATCAGTGGCCCTTTGAACACTGAAGCTTTCTTT. Protein: CAISGPLNTEAFF.

V and J are TRBV7-8 and TRBJ2-7; the D gene is possibly TRBD2 (5 bases). Trimming took off 2 bases at V and 6 bases at J, with 14 bases between the two ends. The germline CDR1 and CDR2 sequences are SGHVS and FQNEAQ. There are 14 residues in the CDR3. The CDR3 loop is CASSLKPLGGEQYF. CDR3 DNA sequence: TGTGCCAGCAGCTTAAAACCTCTTGGAGGCGAGCAGTACTTC.

In this sample, this clonotype turned up a few times. This sequence joins TRBV7-6 and TRBJ1-2; 7 bases line up with TRBD1. Germline trimming cut 2 bases from V and 8 bases from J; bases unmatched to any gene: 14. The CDR3 covers 16 residues. Germline V gene lookup returns CDR1 SGHVS and CDR2 FNYEAQ. DNA of the CDR3: TGTGCCAGCAGCTTACTCAGGGGGTCCACTTCTATGGGCTACACCTTC. Translation: CASSLLRGSTSMGYTF.

This clonotype was found many times. The gene calls are TRBV20-1 and TRBJ2-7, with a weak D call TRBD2 (6 bases). Germline V gives CDR1 DFQATT, CDR2 SNEGSKA (reference sequence). The CDR3 runs 13 residues. The V and J ends lost 6 bases and 7 bases respectively, with 19 bases between them. CDR3 in amino acids: CSARRTTEGEQYF. CDR3 DNA: TGCAGTGCCCGAAGGACTACCGAGGGGGAGCAGTACTTC.

Ten or more counts support this clonotype. The gene calls are TRBV6-5 and TRBJ1-5; D perhaps matches TRBD1 (5 bases). CDR3 length equals 13 residues. V was shortened by 8 bases and J by 6 bases, with 14 bases between the two germline ends. The germline gives CDR1 MNHEY, CDR2 SVGAGI. The CDR3 nucleotides read TGTGCCAGCGTCAGGGAGGTTGGTCAGCCCCAGCATTTT. The encoded protein is CASVREVGQPQHF.

The table lists this clonotype with many counts. The J gene is TRBJ1-3, the V gene TRBV4-3; perhaps TRBD1 as D (5 bases). This CDR3 is 17 amino acids long. In germline, CDR1 is LGHNA, CDR2 YSLEER. V was clipped by 0 bases and J by 1 base, with 13 bases between them. The CDR3 spells CASSQDWEGASGNTIYF. CDR3 DNA: TGCGCCAGCAGCCAAGATTGGGAAGGGGCTTCTGGAAACACCATATATTTT.